A single T cell receptor (beta chain) is shown here with its context. What it binds is not known. The entry originates in a study of OX40 agonist ivuxolimab in advanced cancers. Study-level points and caveats: There was clonal expansion of CD4+ and CD8+ blood T cells by week 6 at 0.1 to 3.0 mg/kg.

TCRdb keeps only in-frame clones here, not all; method: immunoSEQ multiplex PCR. The data show 95,000 to 100,000 clones, more than 85% seen once. V was clipped by 5 bases and J by 3 bases, with 14 bases between them. Germline assignment: CDR1 LNHDA and CDR2 SQIVND (reference sequence). The CDR3 runs to 15 residues. The chain has TRBV19 and TRBJ1-5; TRBD1 might be the D (6 bases). The source was CD4+ or CD8+ T cells sorted from blood, collected in a trial of the OX40 agonist ivuxolimab. The receptor was isolated from an adult with an advanced solid tumor such as melanoma, head and neck, liver or kidney cancer. The CDR3, as DNA: TGTGCCAGTAGTGAATTGACAGGCCACAATCAGCCCCAGCATTTT. Translating gives CASSELTGHNQPQHF.